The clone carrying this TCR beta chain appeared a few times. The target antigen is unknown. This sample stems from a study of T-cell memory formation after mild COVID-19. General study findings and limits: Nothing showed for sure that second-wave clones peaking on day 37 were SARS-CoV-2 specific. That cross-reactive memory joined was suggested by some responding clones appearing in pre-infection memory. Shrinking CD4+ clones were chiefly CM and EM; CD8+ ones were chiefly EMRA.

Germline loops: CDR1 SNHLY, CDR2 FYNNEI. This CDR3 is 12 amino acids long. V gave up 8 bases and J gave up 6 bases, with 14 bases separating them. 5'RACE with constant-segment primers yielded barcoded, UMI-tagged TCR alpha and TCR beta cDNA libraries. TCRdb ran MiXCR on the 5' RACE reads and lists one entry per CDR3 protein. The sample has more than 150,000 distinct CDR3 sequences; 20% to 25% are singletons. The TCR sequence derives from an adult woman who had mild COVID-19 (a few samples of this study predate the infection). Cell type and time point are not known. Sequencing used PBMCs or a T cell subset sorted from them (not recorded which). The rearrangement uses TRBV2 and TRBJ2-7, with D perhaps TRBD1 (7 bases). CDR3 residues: CASGQGGFEQYF. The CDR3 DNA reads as TGTGCCAGCGGTCAGGGGGGATTCGAGCAGTACTTC.